The next 25 T cell receptor beta chains were all read from a single sample in a study of cytomegalovirus exposure and HLA in healthy donors. A multiplex PCR was run with 60 Vbeta primers and 13 Jbeta primers. Clones were sequenced by immunoSEQ multiplex PCR, and TCRdb holds only the in-frame ones, with some missing. The sample features over 100,000 clones, with 6.8% in its top ten. The specimen was PBMCs. The source of these receptors is a man aged 35 to 55 in good health and CMV-seropositive.

This chain uses TRBV9 with TRBJ2-1; TRBD2 matches at 12 bases. With 4 bases clipped from V and 7 bases from J, the junction kept 9 bases outside the gene matches. This CDR3 comprises 16 residues. Germline CDR1 is SGDLS and CDR2 is YYNGEE. CDR3 sequence reads: CASSPRLAGGRNEQFF. The CDR3 region has the DNA TGTGCCAGCAGCCCGCGCCTAGCGGGAGGGCGGAATGAGCAGTTCTTC.

The chain couples TRBV7-2 to TRBJ1-3; a weak D match, TRBD1 (6 bases). This CDR3 region has 14 residues. The V gene's germline CDR1 is SGHTA and CDR2 FQGNSA. V was pared by 5 bases and J by 6 bases, with 14 bases between. CDR3 in DNA: TGTGCCAGCAGCGGATACGGACAGTTAAACACCATATATTTT. It yields the protein CASSGYGQLNTIYF.

The rearrangement joins TRBV28 to TRBJ1-5, with 7 bases aligning to TRBD1. V shed 5 bases and J 0 bases; nucleotides not matched to a gene: 7. The CDR3 runs to 16 residues. Germline CDR1 MDHEN, CDR2 SYDVKM. The DNA of the CDR3 is TGTGCCAGCAGTCCCCTCGGGACAGCTAGCAATCAGCCCCAGCATTTT. It is translated as CASSPLGTASNQPQHF. The full variable domain, in which reference TRBV28 and TRBJ1-5 provide the parts outside the CDR3, is DVKVTQSSRYLVKRTGEKVFLECVQDMDHENMFWYRQDPGLGLRLIYFSYDVKMKEKGDIPEGYSVSREKKERFSLILESASTNQTSMYLCASSPLGTASNQPQHFGDGTRLSIL.

CDR3 amino acids: CASRTNTEAFF. DNA for the CDR3: TGTGCTAGCCGGACAAACACTGAAGCTTTCTTT. The chain recombines TRBV12-5 with TRBJ1-1; D may be TRBD1 (5 bases). CDR1 is LGHNT and CDR2 is FRNRAP in the germline V gene. The germline V and J ends were trimmed by 9 bases and 2 bases, with 7 bases remaining between them. This CDR3 spans 11 amino acids. The entire variable domain, with the rest obtained from reference TRBV12-5 and TRBJ1-1, is as follows: DARVTQTPRHKVTEMGQEVTMRCQPILGHNTVFWYRQTMMQGLELLAYFRNRAPLDDSGMPKDRFSAEMPDATLATLKIQPSEPRDSAVYFCASRTNTEAFFGQGTRLTVV.

The V call is TRBV6-6, the J call TRBJ2-5, with 11 bases lining up with TRBD2. The J call may be wrong; the DNA end is better matched by TRBJ2-7. Germline CDR1 is MNHNY and CDR2 is SVGAGI (reference sequence). The CDR3 has 15 amino acids. The DNA for the CDR3 is TGTGCCAGCACCTCTCTAGCGGGAGGTACCTACGAGCAGTACTTC. Protein product: CASTSLAGGTYEQYF.

The chain uses TRBV5-1 and TRBJ2-5, with 8 bases that match TRBD1. The end of the DNA aligns better with TRBJ2-7, so the J call may be wrong. The CDR3 totals 15 residues. Germline V CDR1 and CDR2: SGHRS, YFSETQ. The CDR3 loop reads CASSLDAGGGDEQYF. The CDR3 region has the DNA TGCGCCAGCAGCTTGGATGCAGGGGGCGGTGACGAGCAGTACTTC.

The V call is TRBV5-1, the J call TRBJ1-2; D remains unclear. Trimming took off 0 bases at V and 0 bases at J, with 9 bases between the two ends. The germline V gene encodes CDR1 SGHRS and CDR2 YFSETQ. The CDR3 is 15 amino acids. The CDR3: CASSLAADSNYGYTF. As DNA, the CDR3 is TGCGCCAGCAGCTTGGCCGCGGATTCTAACTATGGCTACACCTTC.

This chain uses TRBV27 with TRBJ1-5; no definite D call. The CDR3 totals 14 residues. V lost 4 bases and J 3 bases, leaving 10 bases between the germline ends. CDR1 MNHEY and CDR2 SMNVEV come from the germline V gene (reference sequence). DNA of the CDR3: TGTGCCAGCAGTTACCGCGGGGTCAATCAGCCCCAGCATTTT. This translates into CASSYRGVNQPQHF.

The CDR3 DNA follows: TGTGCCAGCAACTTGGGTTGGGGCCGAGAGGAGCAGTTCTTC. It translates to CASNLGWGREEQFF. V gene TRBV11-1 combines with J gene TRBJ2-1, with TRBD1 as a possible D gene (5 bases). This CDR3 has 14 amino acids. V dropped 7 bases and J dropped 10 bases, with 20 bases sitting between them. CDR1 is SGHAT, CDR2 FQDESV, per germline (reference sequence).

V and J are TRBV30 and TRBJ1-5, with D perhaps matching TRBD1 (5 bases). Deletions cut 0 bases from V and 9 bases from J, with 12 bases between. The CDR3 loop spans 13 amino acids. Germline lookup yields CDR1 GTSNPN and CDR2 SVGIG (reference sequence). CDR3 bases: TGTGCCTGGAGTGTTGACCTGGGGGGGCCCCAGCATTTT. Its protein is CAWSVDLGGPQHF.

This chain links TRBV28 with TRBJ2-4; D is possibly TRBD2 (6 bases). Per the germline V gene, CDR1 is MDHEN and CDR2 is SYDVKM. CDR3 length: 16 residues. Trimming pared 4 bases from V and 3 bases from J, leaving 16 bases between. The CDR3 coding sequence is TGTGCCAGCAGTTCACAGACTAGGCCCCACAAAAACATTCAGTACTTC. Translation gives CASSSQTRPHKNIQYF.

The J gene is TRBJ2-2, the V gene TRBV27; TRBD2 matches at 10 bases. CDR3 length: 15 amino acids. The junction had 9 bases not matched to a gene; V was cut back by 7 bases and J by 7 bases. Per the germline V gene, CDR1 is MNHEY and CDR2 is SMNVEV (reference sequence). CDR3 coding DNA: TGTGCCAGCACTGGGCTAGCGGGAGTTATCGGGGAGCTGTTTTTT. Amino acid sequence: CASTGLAGVIGELFF.

V is TRBV27 and J is TRBJ1-1; 9 positions agree with TRBD1. CDR1 and CDR2 (germline): MNHEY, SMNVEV (reference sequence). The CDR3 runs to 14 residues. The ends lost 4 bases at V and 7 bases at J; junction bases unmatched: 7. CDR3 sequence reads: CASSYGTGGHEAFF. The CDR3 DNA is TGTGCCAGCAGTTACGGAACAGGGGGCCATGAAGCTTTCTTT.

J is TRBJ1-2 and V is TRBV18; no firm D call. The CDR3 spans 14 residues. From germline, CDR1 is KGHSH and CDR2 LQKENI. The V end lost 3 bases, the J end lost 4 bases, and 12 bases lay between the germline ends. In DNA, the CDR3 is TGTGCCAGCTCACCTGAAGGACTAGGCTATGGCTACACCTTC. Encoded protein: CASSPEGLGYGYTF. The full variable domain, rest sourced from reference TRBV18 and TRBJ1-2, is NAGVMQNPRHLVRRRGQEARLRCSPMKGHSHVYWYRQLPEEGLKFMVYLQKENIIDESGMPKERFSAEFPKEGPSILRIQQVVRGDSAAYFCASSPEGLGYGYTFGSGTRLTVV.

This chain connects TRBV5-1 to TRBJ2-1; 13 bases match TRBD2. The V gene's germline CDR1 is SGHRS and CDR2 YFSETQ. J lost 6 bases, V lost 2 bases, and 5 bases had no gene match. This CDR3 comprises 16 residues. In DNA form, the CDR3 reads TGCGCCAGCAGCTTAGGACTAGCGGGAGTTTTCAATGAGCAGTTCTTC. Translating it yields CASSLGLAGVFNEQFF. The complete variable domain, with remaining parts taken from reference TRBV5-1 and TRBJ2-1, reads KAGVTQTPRYLIKTRGQQVTLSCSPISGHRSVSWYQQTPGQGLQFLFEYFSETQRNKGNFPGRFSGRQFSNSRSEMNVSTLELGDSALYLCASSLGLAGVFNEQFFGPGTRLTVL.

This chain joins TRBV11-1 and TRBJ2-7; 7 bases line up with TRBD1. CDR3 length: 16 residues. Germline-derived CDR1 and CDR2 are SGHAT and FQDESV (reference sequence). With 4 bases clipped from V and 3 bases from J, the junction kept 12 bases outside the gene matches. DNA of the CDR3: TGTGCCAGCAGCTCGGCGACAGGGCTTAGGGGCTACGAGCAGTACTTC. Protein: CASSSATGLRGYEQYF. Using reference TRBV11-1 and TRBJ2-7 for the parts outside the CDR3, the full variable domain is EAEVAQSPRYKITEKSQAVAFWCDPISGHATLYWYRQILGQGPELLVQFQDESVVDDSQLPKDRFSAERLKGVDSTLKIQPAELGDSAMYLCASSSATGLRGYEQYFGPGTRLTVT.

The gene calls are TRBV5-6 and TRBJ2-7, with D unclear. There are 13 residues in the CDR3. Germline assignment: CDR1 SGHDT and CDR2 YYEEEE. V was clipped by 2 bases and J by 4 bases, with 10 bases between them. CDR3 loop: CASSFGEAYEQYF. CDR3 nucleotides: TGTGCCAGCAGCTTCGGAGAAGCGTACGAGCAGTACTTC. Full variable domain (outside the CDR3, taken from reference TRBV5-6 and TRBJ2-7): DAGVTQSPTHLIKTRGQQVTLRCSPKSGHDTVSWYQQALGQGPQFIFQYYEEEERQRGNFPDRFSGHQFPNYSSELNVNALLLGDSALYLCASSFGEAYEQYFGPGTRLTVT.

The CDR3 region has the DNA TGTGCCAGCGGGACAGATAGCAATCAGCCCCAGCATTTT. Encoded protein: CASGTDSNQPQHF. The chain couples TRBV6-1 to TRBJ1-5; 7 bases are a match to TRBD1. The V gene end was trimmed by 8 bases and the J gene end by 0 bases; junction bases not matched to a gene: 1. Germline V lookup: CDR1 MNHNS, CDR2 SASEGT. The CDR3 extends over 13 amino acids.

The rearrangement links TRBV19 to TRBJ2-7, with D possibly TRBD2 on 5 matching bases. The germline CDR1 and CDR2 sequences are LNHDA and SQIVND (reference sequence). V gave up 7 bases and J gave up 5 bases, with 21 bases separating them. The CDR3 loop spans 15 amino acids. CDR3 nucleotides: TGTGCCAGTACCAACTCCCCCGGAGGTTTTAACGAGCAGTACTTC. This gives the protein CASTNSPGGFNEQYF.

V usage is TRBV9 and J usage is TRBJ2-7; 13 nucleotides line up with TRBD2. Germline V gene sequence: CDR1 SGDLS, CDR2 YYNGEE. This CDR3 contains 15 residues. J was trimmed by 2 bases and V by 4 bases; bases with no gene match: 3. Here the CDR3 DNA reads TGTGCCAGCAGCACCGGACTAGCGGGGGCCTACGAGCAGTACTTC. It is translated as CASSTGLAGAYEQYF.

The chain's CDR3 is CASSEGLAGGNTGELFF. CDR3 in DNA: TGTGCCAGCAGTGAGGGACTAGCGGGAGGGAACACCGGGGAGCTGTTTTTT. This chain links TRBV2 with TRBJ2-2; 15 bases align to TRBD2. The junction had 0 bases not matched to a gene; V was cut back by 3 bases and J by 1 base. This CDR3 contains 17 residues. The germline V gene encodes CDR1 SNHLY and CDR2 FYNNEI.

The chain carries TRBV5-1 and TRBJ2-5, with TRBD2 as a possible D gene (5 bases). The CDR3 extends over 12 amino acids. Per germline, CDR1 SGHRS and CDR2 YFSETQ. Trimming removed 7 bases at V and 5 bases at J, with 12 bases between. The CDR3 coding sequence is TGCGCCAGCGGGAGTGCAGTGGAGACCCAGTACTTC. Amino acid sequence: CASGSAVETQYF. Using reference TRBV5-1 and TRBJ2-5 for the parts outside the CDR3, the full variable domain is KAGVTQTPRYLIKTRGQQVTLSCSPISGHRSVSWYQQTPGQGLQFLFEYFSETQRNKGNFPGRFSGRQFSNSRSEMNVSTLELGDSALYLCASGSAVETQYFGPGTRLLVL.

The chain carries TRBV19 and TRBJ1-2; TRBD1 matches at 10 bases. Trimming cost V 10 bases and J 4 bases; bases outside gene matches: 6. Germline CDR1 is LNHDA and CDR2 is SQIVND (reference sequence). The CDR3 extends over 13 amino acids. CDR3 in amino acids: CATSGTGVYGYTF. DNA of the CDR3: TGTGCCACCAGTGGGACAGGGGTCTATGGCTACACCTTC. The full variable domain, completed using reference TRBV19 and TRBJ1-2, is DGGITQSPKYLFRKEGQNVTLSCEQNLNHDAMYWYRQDPGQGLRLIYYSQIVNDFQKGDIAEGYSVSREKKESFPLTVTSAQKNPTAFYLCATSGTGVYGYTFGSGTRLTVV.

The rearrangement joins TRBV5-6 to TRBJ2-7; 9 bases fit TRBD1. CDR3 size: 14 residues. The trim removed 3 bases at V and 0 bases at J, leaving 1 base unmatched. Looked up from germline, CDR1 is SGHDT and CDR2 is YYEEEE. The CDR3 region has the DNA TGTGCCAGCAGCTGGGGACAGGGCTCCTACGAGCAGTACTTC. This sequence encodes CASSWGQGSYEQYF. Looking up the rest from reference TRBV5-6 and TRBJ2-7 gives the full variable domain: DAGVTQSPTHLIKTRGQQVTLRCSPKSGHDTVSWYQQALGQGPQFIFQYYEEEERQRGNFPDRFSGHQFPNYSSELNVNALLLGDSALYLCASSWGQGSYEQYFGPGTRLTVT.

The V and J genes are TRBV6-1 and TRBJ2-7, with 12 bases that match TRBD1. V was pared by 4 bases and J by 4 bases, with 11 bases of the junction left unmatched. This CDR3 is built from 17 residues. Per the germline V gene, CDR1 is MNHNS and CDR2 is SASEGT. The CDR3 DNA reads as TGTGCCAGCAGTGTCCCCAAACCGGGACAGGGGGCGTACGAGCAGTACTTC. It yields the protein CASSVPKPGQGAYEQYF.